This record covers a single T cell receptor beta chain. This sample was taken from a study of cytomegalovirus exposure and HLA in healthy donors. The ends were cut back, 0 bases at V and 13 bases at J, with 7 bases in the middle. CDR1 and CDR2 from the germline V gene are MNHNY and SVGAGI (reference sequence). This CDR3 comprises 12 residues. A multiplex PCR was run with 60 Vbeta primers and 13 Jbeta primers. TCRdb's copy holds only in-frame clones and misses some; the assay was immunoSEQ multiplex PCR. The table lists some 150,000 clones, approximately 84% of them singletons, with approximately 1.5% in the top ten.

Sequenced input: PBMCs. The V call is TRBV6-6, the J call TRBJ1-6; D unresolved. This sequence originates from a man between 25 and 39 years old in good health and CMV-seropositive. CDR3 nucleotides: TGTGCCAGCAGTTACTCGAGGTCTCCCCTCCACTTT. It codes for CASSYSRSPLHF.